Sequencing of this T cell receptor (beta chain) was carried out in a study of OX40 agonist ivuxolimab in advanced cancers. In the study overall: Eligibility admitted prior anti-PD-1, anti-PD-L1 or anti-CTLA-4 therapy; roughly 40% had some.

Overall study results and limits: The 0.1-3.0 mg/kg partial responders had among the lowest clonal expansion. Expanded clones were, on average, more numerous in CD8+ T cells than in CD4+.

The CDR3 totals 14 residues. V lost 5 bases, J lost 5 bases, and 8 bases stayed unmatched. Germline V gene sequence: CDR1 MNHEY, CDR2 SVGAGI. Worth noting for this clone: Its specificity is not known.

Here immunoSEQ multiplex PCR was the method, and the copy in TCRdb shows in-frame clones only, minus some. The sample shows 72,000 or so clones, about 80% of them seen only once. This chain joins TRBV6-5 and TRBJ2-5, with 7 bases identical to TRBD1. Source: CD4+ or CD8+ T cells sorted from blood, taken in a trial of the OX40 agonist ivuxolimab. This TCR was sampled from an adult with an advanced solid tumor such as melanoma, head and neck, liver or kidney cancer. The CDR3 bases are TGTGCCAGCAGTCTTAGGGGGCCCCGCGAGACCCAGTACTTC. Its protein is CASSLRGPRETQYF.